Below, one T cell receptor (beta chain) is given with its context. Its cognate antigen is unknown. This specimen comes from a study of cytomegalovirus exposure and HLA in healthy donors. Study-wide results and limits: Sequencing depth across donors, presence/absence analyses assumed, was roughly uniform.

Germline CDR1 is SGHNT and CDR2 is YYREEE (reference sequence). Germline trimming cut 2 bases from V and 3 bases from J; bases unmatched to any gene: 7. There are 15 residues in the CDR3. 13 Jbeta primers and 60 Vbeta primers were used for the PCR. The repertoire was sequenced with immunoSEQ multiplex PCR; TCRdb's copy has only in-frame clones and lacks some. The table has around 200,000 clones, around 76% seen once. The chain has TRBV5-4 and TRBJ2-5; 7 bases fit TRBD2. The specimen was PBMCs. This TCR was sampled from a man aged 25-45 years in good health and CMV-seronegative. The DNA of the CDR3 is TGTGCCAGCAGCTTACCAGCGGGGCCTGAAGAGACCCAGTACTTC. Protein product: CASSLPAGPEETQYF. The full variable domain, its missing parts supplied by reference TRBV5-4 and TRBJ2-5, is ETGVTQSPTHLIKTRGQQVTLRCSSQSGHNTVSWYQQALGQGPQFIFQYYREEENGRGNFPPRFSGLQFPNYSSELNVNALELDDSALYLCASSLPAGPEETQYFGPGTRLLVL.